The present entry profiles one T cell receptor beta chain with its context. V gave up 6 bases and J gave up 4 bases; unmatched junction bases: 6. The V gene's germline CDR1 is SGHTA and CDR2 FQGNSA. The CDR3 covers 14 residues. The record originates from a study of blood T cell repertoires in COVID-19. Study summary: The samples span acute and convalescent COVID-19 from the United States, Italy and Spain. The analysed material was cDNA or gDNA that came from T cells, B-cell-depleted T cells, or PBMCs.

In the original processing: Quantification of nucleated cells was approximated via reference gene primer amplification. Only in-frame clones appear in the TCRdb table, and some are missing; sequencing was by immunoSEQ multiplex PCR. Clonal size and the V and J genes are those of that table, whereas D and trimming came from the DNA. The sample lists about 120,000 clones, 70% to 90% seen once, with about a tenth in the top ten. V gene TRBV7-2 combines with J gene TRBJ1-3; 7 bases map to TRBD1. Input material: peripheral blood. The TCR originated in a man in his fifties or sixties with acute or convalescent COVID-19. The CDR3 coding sequence is TGTGCCAGCAGAGCTACAGGGGCGGGAAACACCATATATTTT. This encodes CASRATGAGNTIYF.